This T cell receptor (beta chain) was captured in a study of regulatory T cells in long-lasting Graves disease. According to the study, TCR beta libraries were built with iRepertoire HTBI primers and CDR3-region Arm-PCR. One entry per CDR3 protein results from TCRdb running MiXCR on the multiplex PCR reads. The sample lists about 500,000 distinct CDR3 sequences; about a sixth were seen once. The germline V and J ends were trimmed by 4 bases and 4 bases, with 11 bases remaining between them. The V gene's germline CDR1 is MDHEN and CDR2 SYDVKM. The CDR3 is 14 residues long. Time point: newly diagnosed GD, antithyroid drugs for less than 3 months. Isolated PBMC RNA provided the starting material for the TCR library. Graves' disease diagnosis was established per American Thyroid Association guidelines. Peripheral blood, nine milliliters of it, was drawn into EDTA tubes. The same data also contributed to another study, on T cells in Graves' hyperthyroidism and ophthalmopathy. This second study notes: Among the patients, aged 18 to 65, hyperthyroidism was newly diagnosed and had lasted under 2 months.

This chain uses TRBV28 with TRBJ1-3, with D possibly TRBD1 on 5 matching bases. This specimen consisted of peripheral blood mononuclear cells (PBMCs), obtained at new diagnosis, from a patient treated with antithyroid drugs. The TCR comes from a man in his forties or fifties with Graves disease. The chain's CDR3 is CASSSKGPGNTIYF. The CDR3 region has the DNA TGTGCCAGCAGTTCGAAGGGACCCGGAAACACCATATATTTT.